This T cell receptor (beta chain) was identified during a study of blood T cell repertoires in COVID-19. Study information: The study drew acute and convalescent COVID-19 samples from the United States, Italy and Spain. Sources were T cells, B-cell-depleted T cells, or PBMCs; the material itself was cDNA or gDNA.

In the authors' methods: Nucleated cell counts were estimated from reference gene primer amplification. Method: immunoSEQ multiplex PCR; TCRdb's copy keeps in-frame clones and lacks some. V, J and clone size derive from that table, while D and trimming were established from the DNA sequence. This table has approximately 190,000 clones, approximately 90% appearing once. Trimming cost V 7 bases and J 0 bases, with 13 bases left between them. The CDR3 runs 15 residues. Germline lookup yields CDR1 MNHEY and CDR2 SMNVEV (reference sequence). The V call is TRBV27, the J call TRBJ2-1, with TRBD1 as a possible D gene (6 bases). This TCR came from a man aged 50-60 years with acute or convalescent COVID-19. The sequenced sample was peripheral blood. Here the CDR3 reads CASNPGTLSYNEQFF. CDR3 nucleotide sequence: TGTGCCAGCAATCCCGGGACACTCTCCTACAATGAGCAGTTCTTC.